This is a list of T cell receptor beta chains from one sample in a study of PD-1 blockade in classical Hodgkin lymphoma. Profiling relied on immunoSEQ multiplex PCR, and the TCRdb table lists in-frame clones only, not all of them. The table shows approximately 44,000 clones, with 60% to 75% occurring only once. The starting material was peripheral blood mononuclear cells (PBMCs), obtained at baseline. The receptors were gathered from a human donor with classical Hodgkin lymphoma. CDR3s include the opening cysteine and the closing phenylalanine or tryptophan. The D gene is left open where the match is weak. The listing skips clone size in some rows; elsewhere it reads once, few, many or a size class.

. . TRBJ1-3 14 TRBV7-3 TGTGCCAGCAGCTTTGGAAGAGGTGGAAACACCATATATTTT CASSFGRGGNTIYF
. . TRBJ2-7 13 TRBV11-2 TGTGCCAGCAGCTTAGGGGACATCTACGAGCAGTACTTC CASSLGDIYEQYF
. . TRBJ2-7 13 TRBV5-1 TGCGCCAGCTTGGGGGGAGATTACTACGAGCAGTACTTC CASLGGDYYEQYF
. . TRBJ1-1 11 TRBV30 TGTGCCTGGAGGCAGGGTTCTGAAGCTTTCTTT CAWRQGSEAFF
. . TRBJ2-5 15 TRBV5-5 TGTGCCAGCAGCTTGTATACGGGGGGCTCGGAGACCCAGTACTTC CASSLYTGGSETQYF
TRBD2 . TRBJ2-7 15 TRBV28 TGTGCCAGCAGTTTCAGCCTAGCGGGAGATACCGAGCAGTACTTC CASSFSLAGDTEQYF
TRBD1 . TRBJ2-5 15 TRBV6-5 TGTGCCAGCAGTTCCGGGACAGGCAATACCGAGACCCAGTACTTC CASSSGTGNTETQYF
. . TRBJ1-1 14 TRBV7-9 TGTGCCAGCAGCTTAGAGGGGGTAGGCACTGAAGCTTTCTTT CASSLEGVGTEAFF
. . TRBJ2-5 15 TRBV18 TGTGCCAGCTCACCACCGCAAAGGTTCCAAGAGACCCAGTACTTC CASSPPQRFQETQYF
. . TRBJ1-5 15 TRBV6-5 TGTGCCAGCACCAAATCGAGACAGTACAATCAGCCCCAGCATTTT CASTKSRQYNQPQHF
. . TRBJ1-5 14 TRBV28 TGTGCCAGCACCCGGACAGTGGGCAATCAGCCCCAGCATTTT CASTRTVGNQPQHF
TRBD1 . TRBJ2-7 15 TRBV5-1 TGCGCCAGCAGCCACAACACCGACAGGGGATACGAGCAGTACTTC CASSHNTDRGYEQYF
TRBD2 . TRBJ2-1 15 TRBV14 TGTGCCAGCAGCCAAGGTCCGGGACTAGCAAGGGAGCAGTTCTTC CASSQGPGLAREQFF
TRBD1 . TRBJ1-2 16 TRBV30 TGTGCCTGGAGGATAAAAGACAGGGACCTTAACTATGGCTACACCTTC CAWRIKDRDLNYGYTF
TRBD2 . TRBJ2-7 14 TRBV18 TGTGCCAGCTCACCGGGGACTAGCGGATACAAGCAGTACTTC CASSPGTSGYKQYF
. . TRBJ2-1 13 TRBV7-9 TGTGCCAGCAGCTTAGGTTCGGGGGGACAACAGTTCTTC CASSLGSGGQQFF
TRBD2 . TRBJ2-1 15 TRBV6-5 TGTGCCAGCAGTTTTAGCGGGAGCTCCTACAATGAGCAGTTCTTC CASSFSGSSYNEQFF
. . TRBJ1-1 13 TRBV7-9 TGTGCCAGCGCATTTCTTTTGGGCACTGAAGCTTTCTTT CASAFLLGTEAFF
. . TRBJ2-6 12 TRBV6-6 TGTGCCAGCAGTTCTGGGGCCAACGTCCTGACTTTC CASSSGANVLTF
. . TRBJ2-7 16 TRBV4-1 TGCGCCAGCAGCCCTCCGGGACGAATACCTACCTACGAGCAGTACTTC CASSPPGRIPTYEQYF
. . TRBJ2-7 13 TRBV27 TGTGCCAGCAGCCGGACAGCTTCCTACGAGCAGTACTTC CASSRTASYEQYF
. . TRBJ1-1 13 TRBV7-8 TGTGCCAGCAGCCCGAACCGCAACACTGAAGCTTTCTTT CASSPNRNTEAFF
TRBD1 . TRBJ1-4 15 TRBV6-5 TGTGCCAGCAGGGGCGGGACAGGGTTTAATGAAAAACTGTTTTTT CASRGGTGFNEKLFF
. . TRBJ1-2 8 TRBV29-1 TGCAGCGTCCTAGGGGAATCTTTC CSVLGESF
. . TRBJ2-6 15 TRBV9 TGTGCCAGCAGCGTAGGCAGCTCTGGGGCCAACGTCCTGACTTTC CASSVGSSGANVLTF
. . TRBJ2-7 12 TRBV29-1 TGCAGCGTTGGTCGGGAGCTGAGCGAGCAGTACTTC CSVGRELSEQYF
. . TRBJ2-5 13 TRBV4-1 TGCGCCAGCAGCCAATGGCTCCAAGAGACCCAGTACTTC CASSQWLQETQYF
TRBD2 . TRBJ2-3 17 TRBV19 TGTGCCAGTAGTAAAAGTGCTAGCGGGAGTCGAGTGGATACGCAGTATTTT CASSKSASGSRVDTQYF
TRBD1 few TRBJ1-2 15 TRBV13 TGTGCCAGCAGCCAACCGGGACAGGGGAACTATGGCTACACCTTC CASSQPGQGNYGYTF
. . TRBJ1-2 17 TRBV7-8 TGTGCCAGCAGCTTAACAGAGATAGCAGCCTCGCACTATGGCTACACCTTC CASSLTEIAASHYGYTF
TRBD1 . TRBJ2-7 13 TRBV10-2 TGCGCCAGCCTCGGGGACAGGGGCTACGAGCAGTACTTC CASLGDRGYEQYF